A single TCR beta chain is shown here with its context. This clonotype was counted between two and nine times. Its binding antigen is unknown. Per-base qualities were not stored, and no clone one base away is much larger. TCR cDNA was made using 5'RACE template switching, a step that added a universal primer site and unique molecular identifiers. Priming of cDNA synthesis was performed from both the TCR alpha and TCR beta constant segments. Library amplification used two PCR steps, and the second PCR step added sample barcodes and sequencing adapters. Sequencing of libraries was done on Illumina HiSeq 2500 (2x100 bp) or NovaSeq (2x150 bp). For the original study's pipeline: MIGEC was used to demultiplex reads and collapse the reads into UMI consensus sequences, and MiXCR was used for V(D)J alignment. Clonotypes responding to the vaccine were identified with edgeR on replicate PBMC samples, with the criteria of FDR below 0.01 and a log2 fold change above 5 up to day 15. Each bulk clonotype received a CD4 or CD8 identity based on whether the sequenced CD4 or CD8 repertoire contained that clonotype at higher abundance. TCRdb itself trimmed the public reads at Q25 with fastp, ran MiXCR and retained productive beta chains. Under each unique CDR3 protein, matching rows form one entry showing the most common genes and DNA. None of the V and J calls come from the authors' own analysis; TCRdb made them. The sample table contains some 600,000 distinct CDR3 sequences; only one count was recorded for around 12% of them. 14% to 15% of the sample lies in the top ten.

These data come from a study of T cells after yellow fever vaccination (dated by TCRdb to between 2018 and 2021). Broadly, across the study: Libraries from fractions with low cell numbers were prepared with the SMART-Seq v4 Ultra Low Input RNA kit. To follow T-cell clones before and after both primary and booster YFV17D yellow fever vaccination, bulk TCR alpha and beta repertoires underwent longitudinal sequencing. Two healthy male donors, one aged 18 to 30 and one aged 30 to 40 years, were included in the cohort. Bulk PBMC replicates and cell subsets were isolated from blood drawn at multiple timepoints before and after both primary and secondary immunization. The paper's findings and limits, for the study overall: Computational filtering was required because FACS-sorted repertoires could contain abundant contaminating clonotypes from the bulk population. Most clones expanded after primary vaccination (96% of CD4 and approximately 86% of CD8) were re-detected after the booster, suggesting that broad memory maintenance occurred. The secondary T-cell response was weaker than the primary response but faster, peaking on day 5 instead of day 15. A small fraction of clonotypes appeared in both the CD4 and CD8 compartments, likely as a result of convergent recombination. Because the study included only a couple of donors, the extent to which the findings can be generalized is limited.

Sequences SQVTM (CDR1) and ANQGSEA (CDR2) are obtained from the germline V gene. The junction carries 13 bases between V and J, which are trimmed by 2 bases and 4 bases respectively. The CDR3 has 14 amino acids, counting the end cysteine and phenylalanine. This entry keeps only the CDR3 DNA: 42 bases, framed from base 1. The sample's treatment or condition label, in plain terms: live attenuated yellow fever vaccine strain. At every blood-draw timepoint, two biological replicates of bulk PBMCs were collected. PBMCs were isolated from peripheral blood using a standard Ficoll-Paque protocol. RNA was extracted with TriZol from bulk PBMCs, CD4 and CD8 fractions, and dextramer-positive and dextramer-negative fractions.

This sample comprised PBMCs, obtained on the day of the yellow fever booster vaccination. The chain is assembled from TRBV29-1 and TRBJ2-3; a weak D assignment points to TRBD1 (6 bases agree). The receptor's source is a man aged 25 to 40 who received the YFV17D yellow fever vaccine. Here is the DNA: TGCAGCGTTGAAACAGGGTATGCCCCAGATACGCAGTATTTT. Its coded protein is CSVETGYAPDTQYF.